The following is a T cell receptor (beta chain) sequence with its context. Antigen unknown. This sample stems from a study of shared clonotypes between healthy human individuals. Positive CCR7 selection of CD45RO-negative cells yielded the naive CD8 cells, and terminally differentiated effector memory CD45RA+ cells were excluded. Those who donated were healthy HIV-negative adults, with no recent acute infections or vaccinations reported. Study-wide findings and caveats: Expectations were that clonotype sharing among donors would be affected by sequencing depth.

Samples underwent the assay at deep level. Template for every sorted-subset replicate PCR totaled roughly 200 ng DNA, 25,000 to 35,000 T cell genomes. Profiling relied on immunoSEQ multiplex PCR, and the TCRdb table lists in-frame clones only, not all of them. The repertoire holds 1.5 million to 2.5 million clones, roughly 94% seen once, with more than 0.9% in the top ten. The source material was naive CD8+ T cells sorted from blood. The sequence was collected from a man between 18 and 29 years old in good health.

DNA for the CDR3: TGTGCCAGCAGCGTAGAAACTGGTCAACGGGGAGGGGAGACCCAGTACTTC. It codes for CASSVETGQRGGETQYF. This chain uses TRBV9 with TRBJ2-5, with 7 bases aligning to TRBD2. The V gene end was trimmed by 0 bases and the J gene end by 5 bases; junction bases not matched to a gene: 13. This CDR3 contains 17 residues. Per the germline V gene, CDR1 is SGDLS and CDR2 is YYNGEE.